One T cell receptor beta chain is described in this entry. Sequencing was performed with immunoSEQ multiplex PCR; in TCRdb, only in-frame clones are kept and a portion is missing. The table has a few hundred thousand clones, roughly 90% seen once. The entry originates in a study of blood T cell repertoires in COVID-19. Study-level background: PBMCs, B-cell-depleted T cells, or T cells provided the cDNA or gDNA that made up the material.

Trimming removed 0 bases from V and 4 bases from J; junction bases left unmatched: 10. This CDR3 comprises 18 residues. CDR1 and CDR2 from the germline V gene are SGHDT and YYEEEE. The clonotype was recovered from a woman aged 60-75 years with COVID-19, enrolled during active disease. Sequencing was done on a sample of peripheral blood. This chain connects TRBV5-6 to TRBJ2-5, with 12 bases lining up with TRBD2. The CDR3, as DNA: TGTGCCAGCAGCTTGGGGCTAGCGGGGGGGCCGGGGCTAGAGACCCAGTACTTC. It is translated as CASSLGLAGGPGLETQYF. Supplemented by reference TRBV5-6 and TRBJ2-5, the full variable domain reads DAGVTQSPTHLIKTRGQQVTLRCSPKSGHDTVSWYQQALGQGPQFIFQYYEEEERQRGNFPDRFSGHQFPNYSSELNVNALLLGDSALYLCASSLGLAGGPGLETQYFGPGTRLLVL.